This is a list of T cell receptor beta chains from one sample in a study of blood T cell repertoires in COVID-19. Profiling relied on immunoSEQ multiplex PCR, and the TCRdb table lists in-frame clones only, not all of them. The sample has some 60,000 clones; 88% are singletons. The sequencing sample was made of peripheral blood. The source of these receptors is a man aged 55 to 70 with acute or convalescent COVID-19. Both conserved end residues are part of each CDR3. Fields, in order: V gene, CDR3 protein.

>TRBV5-6
CATVAGYNEQFF
>TRBV29-1
CSVGLAGVRSYEQYF
>TRBV4-1
CASSPAGVSGNTIYF
>TRBV5-1
CASSWSTGEQYF
>TRBV5-1
CASSTGQSNTGELFF
>TRBV18
CASSPTGVWAEAFF
>TRBV28
CAGRQASGKAFF
>TRBV19
CASSILGNTEAFF
>TRBV2
CASSEAGQGFNSPLHF
>TRBV5-1
CASSPRTSGYNNEQFF
>TRBV3-1/TRBV3-2
CASSQAQALGEQFF
>TRBV27
CASSWAGGLARNEQFF
>TRBV19
CASSISDSYGYTF
>TRBV5-4
CASSLTGGYNEQFF
>TRBV2
CACRRSGLVYGYTF
>TRBV5-1
CASSLSQVVANTEAFF
>TRBV5-1
CASSLGATGVRPKNTGELFF
>TRBV10-3
CAISEGGPWETQYF
>TRBV6-5
CASSPTGPSNQPQHF
>TRBV20-1
CSAAGPQVAFF
>TRBV6-5
CASSYLKRESLDTQYF
>TRBV5-4
CASSFPLPGDDYGYTF
>TRBV7-2
CASSLGWGVEQYF
>TRBV5-1
CASKMWTGGNQETQYF
>TRBV10-2
CASSESAAGVEEQYF
>TRBV7-7
CASSRGLAGGRDTQYF
>TRBV3-1/TRBV3-2
CASSRWDSDEAFF
>TRBV5-6
CASSLDGGMNTEAFF
>TRBV5-1
CASSLEGTVAGNTIYF
>TRBV30
CARGTGGNSPLHF
>TRBV12-3/TRBV12-4
CASSLRGRDTIYF
>TRBV5-4
CASSQGLAETYNEQFF
>TRBV11-2
CASRPAKNQETQYF
>TRBV18
CASSPPRTPGGWQFF
>TRBV6-5
CASSSSQRDKQYF
>TRBV6-6
CASSPAYGGSNQPQHF
>TRBV5-1
CASSGPGLAGAGELFF
>TRBV13
CASSLGGMESGEQFF
>TRBV6-5
CASSGWAGKSEKLFF